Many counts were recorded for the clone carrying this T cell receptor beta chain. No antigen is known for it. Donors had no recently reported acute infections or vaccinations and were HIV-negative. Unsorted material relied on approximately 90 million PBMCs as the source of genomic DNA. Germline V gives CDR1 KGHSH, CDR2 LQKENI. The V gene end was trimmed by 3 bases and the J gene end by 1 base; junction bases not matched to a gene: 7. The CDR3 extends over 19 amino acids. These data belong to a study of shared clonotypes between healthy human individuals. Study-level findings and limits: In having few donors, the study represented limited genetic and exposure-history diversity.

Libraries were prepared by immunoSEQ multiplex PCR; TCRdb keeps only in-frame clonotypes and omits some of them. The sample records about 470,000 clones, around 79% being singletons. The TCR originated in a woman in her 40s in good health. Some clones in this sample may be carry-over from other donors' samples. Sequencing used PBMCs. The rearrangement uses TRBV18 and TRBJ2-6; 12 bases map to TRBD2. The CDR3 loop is CASSPLGLAGSSGANVLTF. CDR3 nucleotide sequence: TGTGCCAGCTCACCCCTGGGACTAGCGGGTTCGTCTGGGGCCAACGTCCTGACTTTC.